Listed below are T cell receptor beta chains from one sample, sequenced in a study of Ad26.COV2.S vaccination and SARS-CoV-2 variants. Data came from immunoSEQ multiplex PCR; TCRdb stores just in-frame clones and leaves some out. The profile shows a few hundred thousand clones, approximately 90% of them singletons. The sequenced sample was peripheral blood, obtained in a trial of Ad26.COV2.S vaccine versus placebo. Receptors were obtained from a person between 18 and 65 years old who received the Ad26.COV2.S COVID-19 vaccine or a placebo. Each CDR3 is given with its conserved first and last residue. D genes are given only for firm matches. A row's size may be missing; if present it is once, few, many or a size class.

clone size | D gene | J gene | V gene | CDR3 length | CDR3 protein | CDR3 DNA
- | - | TRBJ2-7 | TRBV6-1 | 14 | CASSEDMRPYEQYF | TGTGCCAGCAGTGAAGATATGCGCCCCTACGAGCAGTACTTC
once | - | TRBJ1-1 | TRBV28 | 13 | CASSLDMNTEAFF | TGTGCCAGCAGTTTAGACATGAACACTGAAGCTTTCTTT
- | - | TRBJ1-3 | TRBV19 | 12 | CASSTSRNTIYF | TGTGCCAGTAGTACATCCAGAAACACCATATATTTT
- | - | TRBJ1-1 | TRBV1 | 13 | CTRGRGRGAEAFF | TGCACCAGAGGCAGGGGGCGCGGGGCTGAAGCTTTCTTT
- | TRBD1 | TRBJ2-5 | TRBV28 | 15 | CASSLLQGHQETQYF | TGTGCCAGCAGTTTATTACAGGGGCACCAAGAGACCCAGTACTTC
- | - | TRBJ2-5 | TRBV5-4 | 14 | CASSLVGVQETQYF | TGTGCCAGCAGCTTGGTCGGGGTTCAAGAGACCCAGTACTTC
- | TRBD2 | TRBJ2-5 | TRBV12-5 | 13 | CASGFGGQETQYF | TGTGCTAGTGGTTTCGGGGGGCAAGAGACCCAGTACTTC
- | - | TRBJ2-7 | TRBV9 | 14 | CASSVTWSGYEQYF | TGTGCCAGCAGCGTAACGTGGTCGGGCTACGAGCAGTACTTC
- | TRBD2 | TRBJ2-1 | TRBV7-8 | 19 | CASSLDFGTSGGPYNEQFF | TGTGCCAGCAGCTTAGACTTTGGGACTAGCGGGGGGCCCTACAATGAGCAGTTCTTC
- | - | TRBJ2-6 | TRBV15 | 16 | CATSRAKGTGANVLTF | TGTGCCACCAGCAGAGCGAAAGGGACTGGGGCCAACGTCCTGACTTTC
- | - | TRBJ1-2 | TRBV7-9 | 13 | CASSLGRNYGYTF | TGTGCCAGCAGCTTAGGACGTAACTATGGCTACACCTTC
- | TRBD1 | TRBJ2-2 | TRBV4-3 | 14 | CASSQGTGAGELFF | TGCGCCAGCAGCCAGGGGACAGGGGCCGGGGAGCTGTTTTTT
- | TRBD1 | TRBJ1-1 | TRBV27 | 13 | CASSLRTGLEAFF | TGTGCCAGCAGTTTACGGACAGGCCTTGAAGCTTTCTTT
- | - | TRBJ1-1 | TRBV9 | 14 | CASSVDGVGPEAFF | TGTGCCAGCAGCGTAGACGGGGTAGGCCCTGAAGCTTTCTTT
- | - | TRBJ1-1 | TRBV7-9 | 13 | CASSYREMREAFF | TGTGCCAGCAGTTACAGGGAGATGAGGGAAGCTTTCTTT
- | TRBD1 | TRBJ1-2 | TRBV27 | 15 | CASSGRDRGLDGYTF | TGTGCCAGCAGTGGCCGGGACAGGGGTCTTGATGGCTACACCTTC
- | TRBD2 | TRBJ2-5 | TRBV10-3 | 17 | CAISESRTSGVQETQYF | TGTGCCATCAGTGAGTCCCGGACTAGCGGGGTACAAGAGACCCAGTACTTC
- | TRBD2 | TRBJ2-3 | TRBV29-1 | 17 | CSVEDPGAGGPTDTQYF | TGCAGCGTTGAAGATCCAGGAGCGGGGGGGCCCACAGATACGCAGTATTTT